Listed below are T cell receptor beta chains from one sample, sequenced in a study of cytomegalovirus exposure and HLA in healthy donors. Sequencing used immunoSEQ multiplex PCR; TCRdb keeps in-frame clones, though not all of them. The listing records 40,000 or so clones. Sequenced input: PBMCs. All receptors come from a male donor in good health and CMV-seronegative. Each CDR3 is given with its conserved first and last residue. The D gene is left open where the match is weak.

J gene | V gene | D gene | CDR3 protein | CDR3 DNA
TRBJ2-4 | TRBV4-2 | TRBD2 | CASSQSGLAGGRNIQYF | TGTGCCAGCAGCCAATCCGGACTAGCGGGAGGGAGAAACATTCAGTACTTC
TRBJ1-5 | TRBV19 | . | CATHRYGNQPQHF | TGTGCCACCCACAGGTACGGCAATCAGCCCCAGCATTTT
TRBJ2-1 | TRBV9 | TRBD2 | CASSYGTSGRRRQSNEQFF | TGTGCCAGCAGCTATGGGACTAGCGGGAGACGTCGACAAAGCAATGAGCAGTTCTTC
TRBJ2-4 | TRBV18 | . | CASWGGLVQAKNIQYF | TGTGCCAGTTGGGGTGGACTGGTTCAAGCCAAAAACATTCAGTACTTC
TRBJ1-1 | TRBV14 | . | CASSQSARTQNTEAFF | TGTGCCAGCAGCCAATCGGCCCGGACACAGAACACTGAAGCTTTCTTT
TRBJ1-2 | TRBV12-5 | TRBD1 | CASGVDRENYGYTF | TGTGCTAGTGGTGTGGACAGGGAGAACTATGGCTACACCTTC
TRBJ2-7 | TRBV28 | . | CASSLNEQYF | TGTGCCAGCAGTCTTAACGAGCAGTACTTC
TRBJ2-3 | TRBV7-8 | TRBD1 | CASSLNRGDTQYF | TGTGCCAGCAGCTTAAACAGGGGCGATACGCAGTATTTT
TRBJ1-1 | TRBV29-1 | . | CSVTRQGGDTEAFF | TGCAGCGTTACCCGCCAGGGAGGGGACACTGAAGCTTTCTTT
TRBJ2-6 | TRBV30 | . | CAWTYGGPSGANVLTF | TGTGCCTGGACCTATGGGGGCCCCTCTGGGGCCAACGTCCTGACTTTC
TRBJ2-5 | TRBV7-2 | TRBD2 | CASSLGILAGGPQETQYF | TGTGCCAGCAGCTTAGGGATACTAGCGGGAGGGCCGCAGGAGACCCAGTACTTC
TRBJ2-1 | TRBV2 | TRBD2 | CASSELIAGVKFF | TGTGCCAGCAGTGAGCTCATAGCGGGAGTGAAATTCTTC
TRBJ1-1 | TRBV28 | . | CASSSSTGITEAFF | TGTGCCAGCAGTTCCTCGACAGGTATCACTGAAGCTTTCTTT
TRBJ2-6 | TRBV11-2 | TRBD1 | CASSSGQVTYLSGANVLTF | TGTGCCAGCAGCTCCGGACAGGTGACGTATCTCTCTGGGGCCAACGTCCTGACTTTC
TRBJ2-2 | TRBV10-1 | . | CASSESLGATGELFF | TGCGCCAGCAGTGAGTCTTTGGGGGCCACCGGGGAGCTGTTTTTT
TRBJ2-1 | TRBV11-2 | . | CASSLQLSGTSYNEQFF | TGTGCCAGCAGCTTACAGTTAAGCGGTACCTCCTACAATGAGCAGTTCTTC
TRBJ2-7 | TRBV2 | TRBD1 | CASRGDRVTYEQYF | TGTGCCAGCAGGGGAGACAGGGTTACCTACGAGCAGTACTTC
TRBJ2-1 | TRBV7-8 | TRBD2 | CASSLESGLVNEQFF | TGTGCCAGCAGCCTAGAATCCGGACTAGTCAATGAGCAGTTCTTC
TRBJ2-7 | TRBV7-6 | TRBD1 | CASSGTGGGYEQYF | TGTGCCAGCAGCGGAACAGGGGGCGGGTACGAGCAGTACTTC
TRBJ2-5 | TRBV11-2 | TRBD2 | CASSSLAVAVAQYF | TGTGCCAGCAGTTCCCTAGCGGTGGCGGTGGCCCAGTACTTC
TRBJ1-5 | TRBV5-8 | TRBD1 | CASSLGTGGNQPQHF | TGTGCCAGCAGCTTGGGGACAGGAGGGAATCAGCCCCAGCATTTT
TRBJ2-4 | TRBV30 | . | CAWSKSGQTLKNIQYF | TGTGCCTGGAGTAAATCTGGACAGACCCTAAAAAACATTCAGTACTTC
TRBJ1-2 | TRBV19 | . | CASSMTAGVYYGYTF | TGTGCCAGTAGTATGACGGCAGGGGTCTACTATGGCTACACCTTC
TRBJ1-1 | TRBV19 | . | CASSIAGEAFF | TGTGCCAGTAGTATCGCCGGTGAAGCTTTCTTT
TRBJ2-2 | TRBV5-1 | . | CASSISARRTGELFF | TGCGCCAGCAGCATTAGTGCTAGGCGCACCGGGGAGCTGTTTTTT
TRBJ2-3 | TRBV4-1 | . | CASSRWAGDTQYF | TGCGCCAGCAGCCGATGGGCAGGAGATACGCAGTATTTT
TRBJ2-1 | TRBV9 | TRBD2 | CASSVSTSGSHGEQFF | TGTGCCAGCAGCGTCTCGACTAGCGGGAGTCATGGTGAGCAGTTCTTC
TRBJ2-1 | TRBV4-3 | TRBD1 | CASSQSGGSYNEQFF | TGCGCCAGCAGCCAGTCAGGGGGCTCCTACAATGAGCAGTTCTTC
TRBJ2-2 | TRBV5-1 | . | CASSLALNTGELFF | TGCGCCAGCAGCTTGGCCCTCAACACCGGGGAGCTGTTTTTT
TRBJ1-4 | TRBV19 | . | CASSTRTTVVGELFF | TGTGCCAGTAGTACCCGAACGACAGTAGTCGGAGAACTGTTTTTT
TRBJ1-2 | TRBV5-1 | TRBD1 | CASSAGQGRRFDGYTF | TGCGCCAGCAGCGCGGGACAGGGGAGGCGATTTGATGGCTACACCTTC
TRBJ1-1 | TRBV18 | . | CASSTTANTEAFF | TGTGCCAGCTCAACGACAGCGAACACTGAAGCTTTCTTT
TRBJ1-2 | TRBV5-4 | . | CASSSVFSYGYTF | TGTGCCAGCAGCTCGGTTTTTTCCTATGGCTACACCTTC
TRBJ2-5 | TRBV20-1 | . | CSERRETQYF | TGCAGTGAGAGGAGGGAGACCCAGTACTTC
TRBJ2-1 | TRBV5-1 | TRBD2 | CASSLDSGSDEQFF | TGCGCCAGCAGCTTAGATAGCGGGAGCGATGAGCAGTTCTTC
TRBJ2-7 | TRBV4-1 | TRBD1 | CASSQPRTGTYEQYF | TGCGCCAGCAGCCAACCCCGGACAGGCACCTACGAGCAGTACTTC